These 8 T cell receptor beta chains originate from one sample sequenced in a study of blood T cell repertoires in COVID-19. Produced via immunoSEQ multiplex PCR; TCRdb's table is partial and in-frame only. The sample includes over 250,000 clones, roughly nine tenths seen only once; the top ten take roughly 1.8%. The sequencing sample was made of PBMCs or T cells enriched from blood (not recorded which). The receptors originated from a woman aged 55 to 70 who had recovered from COVID-19.

This clone occurred once. The V call is TRBV27, the J call TRBJ1-1; D ambiguous. V was pared by 4 bases and J by 4 bases, with 13 bases between. Germline CDR1 is MNHEY and CDR2 is SMNVEV (reference sequence). The CDR3 is 14 amino acids. The CDR3 here is CASSSPLRSTEAFF. The CDR3 DNA reads as TGTGCCAGCAGTTCACCCCTGAGGTCCACTGAAGCTTTCTTT.

V gene TRBV28 combines with J gene TRBJ1-4; a weak D match, TRBD1 (5 bases). CDR3 size: 13 residues. Per the germline V gene, CDR1 is MDHEN and CDR2 is SYDVKM. The V end lost 7 bases, the J end lost 9 bases, and 15 bases lay between the germline ends. Here the CDR3 reads CASIEGTAKKLFF. The CDR3 DNA sequence: TGTGCCAGCATTGAAGGGACTGCGAAAAAACTGTTTTTT.

This chain uses TRBV9 with TRBJ2-7; 7 positions match TRBD1. V shed 3 bases and J 5 bases; nucleotides not matched to a gene: 8. Germline V gene sequence: CDR1 SGDLS, CDR2 YYNGEE. CDR3 length: 14 amino acids. The CDR3, as DNA: TGTGCCAGCAGCGCTATGACAGGGAGCCACGAGCAGTACTTC. This gives the protein CASSAMTGSHEQYF.

The chain combines TRBV5-1 with TRBJ1-6; D remains unclear. The ends were cut back, 4 bases at V and 0 bases at J, with 11 bases in the middle. Germline CDR1 reads SGHRS; CDR2 reads YFSETQ. There are 16 residues in the CDR3. The CDR3 protein is CASSVRGGSYNSPLHF. The CDR3 DNA is TGCGCCAGCAGCGTCCGAGGAGGCTCCTATAATTCACCCCTCCACTTT.

This chain joins TRBV9 and TRBJ1-1; D is possibly TRBD1 (6 bases). Germline V gene lookup returns CDR1 SGDLS and CDR2 YYNGEE. V was clipped by 2 bases and J by 0 bases, with 17 bases between them. The CDR3 contains 17 residues. This CDR3 is CASSVSGALFMNTEAFF. The DNA of the CDR3 is TGTGCCAGCAGCGTGTCAGGGGCACTATTCATGAACACTGAAGCTTTCTTT.

The V gene is TRBV6-1, the J gene TRBJ1-2; TRBD1 matches at 7 bases. Germline CDR1 reads MNHNS; CDR2 reads SASEGT. The CDR3 extends over 14 amino acids. The V segment lost 1 base and the J segment 7 bases; nucleotides outside the gene matches: 6. The CDR3 sequence is CASSEGQGGVGYTF. Here the CDR3 DNA reads TGTGCCAGCAGTGAAGGACAGGGTGGTGTTGGCTACACCTTC.

J is TRBJ1-1 and V is TRBV4-1, with no clear D. The V and J ends lost 0 bases and 1 base respectively, with 6 bases between them. The CDR3 length is 14 residues. The germline V gene has CDR1 MGHRA and CDR2 YSYEKL. The CDR3 is CASSQERENTEAFF. The CDR3, as DNA: TGCGCCAGCAGCCAAGAAAGAGAGAACACTGAAGCTTTCTTT.

In nucleotides, the CDR3 is TGTGCCAGCAGCAACAGGAACCCTGGAAACACCATATATTTT. This translates into CASSNRNPGNTIYF. This chain links TRBV3-1 (or the pseudogene TRBV3-2) with TRBJ1-3, with D maybe TRBD1 (5 bases). The V end was cut by 5 bases, the J end by 2 bases, with 10 bases between. CDR1 LGHDT and CDR2 YNNKEL come from the germline V gene (reference sequence). CDR3 length: 14 residues.